This is a list of T cell receptor beta chains from one sample in a study of cytomegalovirus exposure and HLA in healthy donors. Profiling relied on immunoSEQ multiplex PCR, and the TCRdb table lists in-frame clones only, not all of them. The table includes 90,000 to 110,000 clones, approximately 86% detected once. Sequencing was performed on PBMCs. These TCRs come from a man between 18 and 35 years old in good health and CMV-seronegative. Both conserved end residues are part of each CDR3. D genes are given only for firm matches. Clone size is given for some rows only: seen once, a few or many times, or a class if the clone is expanded.

J: TRBJ2-7; V: TRBV27; D: TRBD2; size: NA; DNA: TGTGCCAGCAGGGAGGCGGGAGGGCCCTACGAGCAGTACTTC; CDR3: CASREAGGPYEQYF
J: TRBJ2-3; V: TRBV7-3; D: NA; size: NA; DNA: TGTGCCAGCAGCCCACTAGCCTCTGGCACAGATACGCAGTATTTT; CDR3: CASSPLASGTDTQYF
J: TRBJ2-3; V: TRBV20-1; D: NA; size: NA; DNA: TGCAGTGCTAGAGGGGCAGGCCAGCAGTATTTT; CDR3: CSARGAGQQYF
J: TRBJ2-3; V: TRBV27; D: NA; size: NA; DNA: TGTGCCAGCAGTCTCGACACTGCTAGCACAGATACGCAGTATTTT; CDR3: CASSLDTASTDTQYF
J: TRBJ2-7; V: TRBV28; D: TRBD1; size: NA; DNA: TGTGCCAGCAGTTGGGGGACAGGTTACTCCTACGAGCAGTACTTC; CDR3: CASSWGTGYSYEQYF
J: TRBJ2-5; V: TRBV25-1; D: NA; size: NA; DNA: TGTGCCAGCAGTGGTCGGCCAGCGGAGTACCAAGAGACCCAGTACTTC; CDR3: CASSGRPAEYQETQYF
J: TRBJ1-2; V: TRBV6-6; D: TRBD1; size: NA; DNA: TGTGCCAGCAGTCACGGTCAACAGGGGGAATATGGCTACACCTTC; CDR3: CASSHGQQGEYGYTF
J: TRBJ2-1; V: TRBV4-1; D: TRBD2; size: NA; DNA: TGCGCCAGCAGCCATCCCCCGGGACTAGCGGGAGCTTACAATGAGCAGTTCTTC; CDR3: CASSHPPGLAGAYNEQFF
J: TRBJ2-5; V: TRBV9; D: TRBD2; size: NA; DNA: TGTGCCAGCAGCGTAGACGGGGGGGAGCAAGAGACCCAGTACTTC; CDR3: CASSVDGGEQETQYF
J: TRBJ2-2; V: TRBV28; D: TRBD2; size: NA; DNA: TGTGCCAGCAGCCCGAGTGGGGCGGGGGGCACCGGGGAGCTGTTTTTT; CDR3: CASSPSGAGGTGELFF
J: TRBJ2-2; V: TRBV11-1; D: TRBD2; size: NA; DNA: TGTGCCAGCAGCTTAGACAGGCTAGCGGGGATCACCGGGGAGCTGTTTTTT; CDR3: CASSLDRLAGITGELFF
J: TRBJ2-1; V: TRBV5-1; D: TRBD2; size: NA; DNA: TGCGCCAGCAGCTTTACTAGCGGGAGTTTTAATGAGCAGTTCTTC; CDR3: CASSFTSGSFNEQFF
J: TRBJ2-3; V: TRBV27; D: TRBD2; size: NA; DNA: TGTGCCAGCACCTTAGCGGGGGCCGCAGATACGCAGTATTTT; CDR3: CASTLAGAADTQYF
J: TRBJ1-5; V: TRBV5-5; D: TRBD1; size: NA; DNA: TGTGCCAGCAGCACCTATGGACAGGGGCGAAATCAGCCCCAGCATTTT; CDR3: CASSTYGQGRNQPQHF
J: TRBJ2-7; V: TRBV7-9; D: NA; size: NA; DNA: TGTGCCAGCAGCTACGGACAGTTAAACTACGAGCAGTACTTC; CDR3: CASSYGQLNYEQYF
J: TRBJ2-1; V: TRBV6-5; D: NA; size: NA; DNA: TGTGCCAGCAGTTACCTCGACACCGCGGGTGAGCAGTTCTTC; CDR3: CASSYLDTAGEQFF
J: TRBJ1-6; V: TRBV28; D: TRBD1; size: NA; DNA: TGTGCCACCTGGACAGGCGATTCACCCCTCCACTTT; CDR3: CATWTGDSPLHF
J: TRBJ1-3; V: TRBV11-2; D: NA; size: NA; DNA: TGTGCCAGCAGCGGTCCATCGGCGGTCAGCTCTGGAAACACCATATATTTT; CDR3: CASSGPSAVSSGNTIYF
J: TRBJ1-5; V: TRBV2; D: TRBD1; size: NA; DNA: TGTGCCAGCAGTGGACAGGGGGCCTCTCATCAGCCCCAGCATTTT; CDR3: CASSGQGASHQPQHF
J: TRBJ1-5; V: TRBV28; D: TRBD1; size: NA; DNA: TGTGCCAGCAGTTTTAGGACAGGGGTCAATCAGCCCCAGCATTTT; CDR3: CASSFRTGVNQPQHF
J: TRBJ2-7; V: TRBV7-2; D: TRBD1; size: NA; DNA: TGTGCCAGCAGTTCGACAGGGGGACCCTACGAGCAGTACTTC; CDR3: CASSSTGGPYEQYF
J: TRBJ2-6; V: TRBV2; D: NA; size: NA; DNA: TGTGCCAGCAGTCCCAGGGGATCGGGAGGGGCCAACGTCCTGACTTTC; CDR3: CASSPRGSGGANVLTF
J: TRBJ1-2; V: TRBV7-9; D: NA; size: NA; DNA: TGTGCCAGCAGCTTAGGACAGGACTATGGCTACACCTTC; CDR3: CASSLGQDYGYTF
J: TRBJ2-2; V: TRBV7-9; D: NA; size: NA; DNA: TGTTCCAGCAGCCATTTTACGCAAAGAACTACCGGGGAGCTGTTTTTT; CDR3: CSSSHFTQRTTGELFF
J: TRBJ2-1; V: TRBV11-1; D: NA; size: NA; DNA: TGTGCCAGCAGCTTACCCACCGGGACTCAATATGAGCAGTTCTTC; CDR3: CASSLPTGTQYEQFF
J: TRBJ1-5; V: TRBV19; D: TRBD1; size: NA; DNA: TGTGGGATTGGACAGGGAGGGAATCAGCCCCAGCATTTT; CDR3: CGIGQGGNQPQHF
J: TRBJ1-3; V: TRBV6-6; D: TRBD1; size: NA; DNA: TGTGCCAGCAGTTTACTACAGGGGACTTGGAACACCATATATTTT; CDR3: CASSLLQGTWNTIYF
J: TRBJ2-7; V: TRBV4-1; D: NA; size: few; DNA: TGCGCCAGCAGCCCGTTAGGGGGTCCCGCCTACGAGCAGTACTTC; CDR3: CASSPLGGPAYEQYF
J: TRBJ2-3; V: TRBV9; D: TRBD2; size: NA; DNA: TGTGCCAGCAGCGTAGCTGGGGGTAGCGGGAGCCTTAGCACAGATACGCAGTATTTT; CDR3: CASSVAGGSGSLSTDTQYF
J: TRBJ1-1; V: TRBV7-9; D: NA; size: NA; DNA: TGTGCCAGCAGCCCAGGTAGTCGGATCACTGAAGCTTTCTTT; CDR3: CASSPGSRITEAFF
J: TRBJ1-4; V: TRBV6-5; D: NA; size: NA; DNA: TGTGCCAGCAGCTCCGTGGCAGGGTCACCGATGGGACTGTTTTTT; CDR3: CASSSVAGSPMGLFF
J: TRBJ1-2; V: TRBV19; D: NA; size: NA; DNA: TGTGCCAGTAGTAGAGGGGGTTCGAGCTATGGCTACACCTTC; CDR3: CASSRGGSSYGYTF